The 24 T cell receptor beta chains below were found in one sample sequenced in a study of identifying expanded T cells in peripheral blood. Generated by immunoSEQ multiplex PCR, the TCRdb table keeps only in-frame clones and is missing some. Of 97,000 or so clones listed, around 88% are singletons. Sequenced sample: blood. The origin of the receptors is a person aged 18 to 75 in good health.

Of note for this clone: This sample also contains other DNA sequences that code for the same CDR3. Here the CDR3 DNA reads TGCGCCAGCAGCCTTAGCGGGGGCCAAGAGACCCAGTACTTC. This gives the protein CASSLSGGQETQYF. The chain is built from TRBV5-1 and TRBJ2-5, with 9 nucleotides matching TRBD2. The CDR3 totals 14 residues. The V segment lost 4 bases and the J segment 1 base; nucleotides outside the gene matches: 2. Germline CDR1 is SGHRS and CDR2 is YFSETQ.

This clone was seen a few times. V gene TRBV4-1 combines with J gene TRBJ1-1, with TRBD1 as a possible D gene (5 bases). Deletions cut 0 bases from V and 9 bases from J, with 11 bases between. The CDR3 contains 13 residues. The germline V gene encodes CDR1 MGHRA and CDR2 YSYEKL. The CDR3 DNA reads TGCGCCAGCAGCCAAGAGGTAGCAGGGAAAGCTTTCTTT. Translated: CASSQEVAGKAFF.

The V call is TRBV7-2, the J call TRBJ2-3, with TRBD2 identical over 10 bases. With 5 bases clipped from V and 6 bases from J, the junction kept 5 bases outside the gene matches. CDR1 SGHTA and CDR2 FQGNSA come from the germline V gene. The CDR3 runs 14 residues. The CDR3 region is CASSNSGGADTQYF. The CDR3 DNA is TGTGCCAGCAGCAACAGCGGGGGGGCGGATACGCAGTATTTT.

This clone was observed a single time. V usage is TRBV7-3 and J usage is TRBJ2-2; no reliable D call. V was trimmed by 2 bases and J by 5 bases, leaving 6 bases between them. CDR3 length: 13 amino acids. Germline lookup yields CDR1 SGHTA and CDR2 FQGTGA. CDR3 in amino acids: CASSLERTGELFF. The CDR3 DNA is TGTGCCAGCAGCTTAGAACGAACCGGGGAGCTGTTTTTT. Full variable domain (remainder filled in from reference TRBV7-3 and TRBJ2-2): GAGVSQTPSNKVTEKGKYVELRCDPISGHTALYWYRQSLGQGPEFLIYFQGTGAADDSGLPNDRFFAVRPEGSVSTLKIQRTERGDSAVYLCASSLERTGELFFGEGSRLTVL.

V usage is TRBV6-5 and J usage is TRBJ1-1; D not resolved. CDR3 length equals 14 residues. The germline V gene encodes CDR1 MNHEY and CDR2 SVGAGI. Trimming left V 2 bases short and J 7 bases short, with 14 bases between. CDR3 residues: CASSYGLSGVEAFF. CDR3 sequence (DNA): TGTGCCAGCAGTTACGGTCTTTCCGGGGTTGAAGCTTTCTTT.

The chain has TRBV6-5 and TRBJ2-2; unclear D gene. This CDR3 spans 16 amino acids. Trimming took off 2 bases at V and 0 bases at J, with 10 bases between the two ends. Germline-derived CDR1 and CDR2 are MNHEY and SVGAGI. CDR3 protein: CASSYLRHTNTGELFF. The DNA of the CDR3 is TGTGCCAGCAGTTACCTTCGACATACGAACACCGGGGAGCTGTTTTTT.

On this clone itself: Other DNA sequences from this sample encode an identical CDR3 as well. V and J are TRBV2 and TRBJ2-3; TRBD2 matches 11 bases. CDR1 and CDR2 from the germline V gene are SNHLY and FYNNEI. The CDR3 sequence is 15 residues long. V lost 5 bases, J lost 4 bases, and 5 bases stayed unmatched. This CDR3 is CASSPLAGGSDTQYF. CDR3 coding DNA: TGTGCCAGCAGTCCCCTAGCGGGAGGTTCAGATACGCAGTATTTT.

The CDR3 reads CASSYSRKGNTGELFF. The CDR3 DNA is TGTGCCAGCAGTTACTCGAGAAAGGGGAACACCGGGGAGCTGTTTTTT. The gene calls are TRBV6-7 and TRBJ2-2; D gene ambiguous. TRBV6-7 has ORF status, its function being uncertain. The CDR3 spans 16 residues. The V end lost 0 bases, the J end lost 1 base, and 9 bases lay between the germline ends.

The chain is built from TRBV11-2 and TRBJ1-3; maybe TRBD1 (5 bases). Per the germline V gene, CDR1 is SGHAT and CDR2 is FQNNGV. CDR3 length: 15 residues. The V gene lost 5 bases and the J gene lost 4 bases, with 15 bases spanning the gap. CDR3 loop: CASSADGARGNTIYF. The CDR3 nucleotides read TGTGCCAGCAGCGCCGATGGGGCACGGGGAAACACCATATATTTT.

The chain couples TRBV19 to TRBJ1-5; 8 bases are a match to TRBD1. V shed 7 bases and J 7 bases; nucleotides not matched to a gene: 18. The CDR3 covers 17 residues. The germline V gene encodes CDR1 LNHDA and CDR2 SQIVND (reference sequence). The chain's CDR3 is CASTRGQGAREGQPQHF. The CDR3 coding sequence is TGTGCCAGTACAAGGGGGCAGGGGGCGCGGGAGGGGCAGCCCCAGCATTTT. Together with reference TRBV19 and TRBJ1-5, the CDR3 gives the full variable domain: DGGITQSPKYLFRKEGQNVTLSCEQNLNHDAMYWYRQDPGQGLRLIYYSQIVNDFQKGDIAEGYSVSREKKESFPLTVTSAQKNPTAFYLCASTRGQGAREGQPQHFGDGTRLSIL.

The V call is TRBV28, the J call TRBJ1-1, with D unclear. The V end was cut by 6 bases, the J end by 5 bases, with 13 bases between. The CDR3 has 13 residues. Germline-derived CDR1 and CDR2 are MDHEN and SYDVKM. CDR3 coding DNA: TGTGCCAGCAGCCCCCCATTTGGGACTGAAGCTTTCTTT. It yields the protein CASSPPFGTEAFF.

The rearrangement uses TRBV18 and TRBJ2-6; D unresolved. The CDR3 length is 15 residues. CDR1 is KGHSH, CDR2 LQKENI, per germline. Trimming shortened V by 4 bases and J by 2 bases, and 9 bases separated the two germline ends. The CDR3 protein is CASSRPLAGANVLTF. CDR3 coding DNA: TGTGCCAGCTCACGCCCTTTGGCTGGGGCCAACGTCCTGACTTTC.

The chain combines TRBV19 with TRBJ2-7; D is uncertain. V shed 9 bases and J shed 2 bases, with 14 bases lying between them. CDR3 length equals 13 residues. Germline loops: CDR1 LNHDA, CDR2 SQIVND (reference sequence). CDR3 DNA: TGTGCCAGCCGGCCGGCCTCAACCTACGAGCAGTACTTC. This sequence encodes CASRPASTYEQYF.

The gene calls are TRBV19 and TRBJ2-2; 8 bases are shared with TRBD2. Per the germline V gene, CDR1 is LNHDA and CDR2 is SQIVND (reference sequence). The CDR3 has 14 amino acids. V shed 7 bases, J shed 1 base, and the junction held 2 bases outside the gene matches. DNA for the CDR3: TGTGCCAGTAACCTAGCGGGGAACACCGGGGAGCTGTTTTTT. Translation gives CASNLAGNTGELFF. Full variable domain (rest looked up from reference TRBV19 and TRBJ2-2): DGGITQSPKYLFRKEGQNVTLSCEQNLNHDAMYWYRQDPGQGLRLIYYSQIVNDFQKGDIAEGYSVSREKKESFPLTVTSAQKNPTAFYLCASNLAGNTGELFFGEGSRLTVL.

The rearrangement joins TRBV7-9 to TRBJ1-4; TRBD1 is a possible D gene (5 bases). From germline, CDR1 is SEHNR and CDR2 FQNEAQ (reference sequence). The CDR3 length is 15 residues. V was clipped by 1 base and J by 4 bases, with 10 bases between them. The CDR3 nucleotides are TGTGCCAGCAGCTTAGGGGGCAGGGTTAATGAAAAACTGTTTTTT. This codes for CASSLGGRVNEKLFF.

The table lists this clone with a few counts. The chain carries TRBV6-5 and TRBJ1-5; no firm D call. Germline CDR1 MNHEY, CDR2 SVGAGI. V was pared by 5 bases and J by 0 bases, with 11 bases between. The CDR3 length is 15 residues. This CDR3 reads CASSPNPASNQPQHF. The CDR3 DNA reads TGTGCCAGCAGTCCGAACCCCGCTAGCAATCAGCCCCAGCATTTT.

V is TRBV5-1 and J is TRBJ2-3; D gene ambiguous. V was trimmed by 0 bases and J by 7 bases, leaving 12 bases between them. The CDR3 is made up of 14 amino acids. Per germline, CDR1 SGHRS and CDR2 YFSETQ. This CDR3 reads CASSLGSWVHTQYF. The CDR3, as DNA: TGCGCCAGCAGCTTGGGATCCTGGGTGCATACGCAGTATTTT.

The chain employs TRBV5-4 and TRBJ2-7; tentatively, D is TRBD2 (6 bases). The CDR3 totals 15 residues. V was shortened by 5 bases and J by 0 bases, with 15 bases between the two germline ends. The germline gives CDR1 SGHNT, CDR2 YYREEE (reference sequence). This chain's CDR3 is CASRADRDSSYEQYF. In DNA, the CDR3 is TGTGCCAGCAGGGCCGACCGGGACTCCTCCTACGAGCAGTACTTC.

The chain uses TRBV28 and TRBJ1-2; no clear D. Trimming pared 5 bases from V and 3 bases from J, leaving 13 bases between. This CDR3 has 14 residues. Germline V CDR1 and CDR2: MDHEN, SYDVKM. CDR3 nucleotides: TGTGCCAGCAGTCCCCCGGGGAGGGACTATGGCTACACCTTC. It yields the protein CASSPPGRDYGYTF.

J is TRBJ2-3 and V is TRBV19; D is possibly TRBD1 (6 bases). The CDR3 extends over 15 amino acids. With 4 bases removed from V and 0 bases from J, the gap between germline ends came to 11 bases. Germline V lookup: CDR1 LNHDA, CDR2 SQIVND (reference sequence). CDR3 nucleotides: TGTGCCAGTAGTACATGGACAGCAAGCACAGATACGCAGTATTTT. This encodes CASSTWTASTDTQYF.

This clone was observed a handful of times. The rearrangement uses TRBV4-1 and TRBJ1-5; a weak D match, TRBD1 (5 bases). In germline, CDR1 is MGHRA, CDR2 YSYEKL. The CDR3 consists of 18 residues. The V gene lost 2 bases and the J gene lost 2 bases, with 19 bases spanning the gap. The CDR3 protein is CASSQSTFQGRGNQPQHF. The CDR3 DNA is TGCGCCAGCAGCCAATCGACTTTTCAGGGAAGGGGCAATCAGCCCCAGCATTTT.

This clone was detected only once. This chain links TRBV7-8 with TRBJ2-7; D is uncertain. CDR3 length: 14 amino acids. The germline V and J ends were trimmed by 5 bases and 1 base, with 12 bases remaining between them. The germline CDR1 and CDR2 sequences are SGHVS and FQNEAQ. The CDR3 DNA reads TGTGCCAGCAGCCCCGTTCGGCTTTCCTACGAGCAGTACTTC. Protein: CASSPVRLSYEQYF.

This chain connects TRBV7-8 to TRBJ2-7; possibly TRBD1 for D (5 bases). CDR1 is SGHVS, CDR2 FQNEAQ, per germline. The CDR3 loop spans 13 amino acids. Trimming removed 5 bases at V and 1 base at J, with 9 bases between. The CDR3 spells CASSLDRSYEQYF. Written as DNA, the CDR3 is TGTGCCAGCAGCCTAGACAGATCCTACGAGCAGTACTTC.

The J gene is TRBJ2-3, the V gene TRBV9, with 8 nucleotides matching TRBD1. With V trimmed by 7 bases and J by 6 bases, 16 bases remained unmatched. CDR1 SGDLS and CDR2 YYNGEE come from the germline V gene. The CDR3 length is 16 residues. CDR3 sequence (DNA): TGTGCCAGCGCGAAAACAGGGGGTATTGCCGCGGATACGCAGTATTTT. Translation: CASAKTGGIAADTQYF.